This record looks at one TCR beta chain sequence and its context. The target of this receptor is not known. No base quality information exists; no much larger clone differs at one position. This sample is part of a study of blood T cell repertoires in COVID-19 (dated by TCRdb to the early 2020s). Looking at the study overall: Collaborator samples came from the United States, Italy and Spain and covered acute and convalescent phases of COVID-19. The prospective study material was composed of cDNA or gDNA derived from T cells, B-cell-depleted T cells, or PBMCs. Subjects who had been exposed to COVID-19, were actively infected with it, or had recovered from it provided the deeply sampled blood TCRbeta repertoires that made up the dataset. A freely available public database, intended as a resource for researchers studying the immune response to SARS-CoV-2, is where the repertoires were released. Samples were obtained from the ongoing ImmuneRACE study (first 160 participants) and from over 1,000 subjects provided by 6 global collaborators. The sample metadata nearly always contained a de-identified subject ID, COVID-19 status, age in years and sex. Where available, HLA class I and class II types were obtained from metadata supplied by the sample provider rather than from assay-based typing. The study at large found these results: The quantity of clinical and demographic metadata differed by source and by participant and was supplied without curation.

Collaborating institutions collected whole blood in K2EDTA tubes following their own protocols. Collaborator samples were shipped for TCRbeta analysis as frozen whole blood, isolated PBMCs, or DNA extracted from either sample type. V is reduced by 7 bases and J by 4 bases, leaving a spacing of 13 bases between them. The CDR3 covers 12 residues, taking in both the cysteine and the phenylalanine. Only CDR3 DNA is held: 36 bases, read in frame from base 1. CDR1 and CDR2 are read off the germline V gene as SQVTM and ANQGSEA. TCRbeta CDR3 regions were amplified from genomic DNA by means of the immunoSEQ Assay, a bias-controlled multiplex PCR. For the original study's pipeline: Within the assay, amplification of reference gene primers was used to estimate how many nucleated cells each sample contained. To quantify the absolute abundance of each unique TCRbeta CDR3 rearrangement, sequence reads were collapsed and filtered. Productive Simpson clonality was computed per sample as the square root of Simpson's diversity index over productive rearrangements. TCRdb holds this immuneACCESS table with in-frame rearrangements only. Some clones are missing; in checked studies, unresolved V genes explain under half, and the rest has no known cause. The V and J calls and clone size are taken from that table; D and trimming were inferred from the DNA. For this sample the table gives around 120,000 clones, of which 78% were detected only once. The ten largest clonotypes hold roughly 2.1% of the sample.

The chain couples TRBV29-1 to TRBJ1-1; TRBD1 is possibly the D segment (6 matching bases). The TCR sequence derives from a man between 65 and 80 years old with acute or convalescent COVID-19. The sequencing sample was made of peripheral blood. The DNA sequence is given as TGCAGCGCCAATCAGGGGAGCACTGAAGCTTTCTTT. Its translation reads: CSANQGSTEAFF.